What follows describes a single TCR beta chain. This sample was taken from a study of T-cell reconstitution after alpha-beta-depleted transplantation in children. The germline V and J ends were trimmed by 8 bases and 0 bases, with 4 bases remaining between them. Looked up from germline, CDR1 is MNHEY and CDR2 is SVGEGT. The CDR3 has 12 amino acids. Unique molecular identifiers were incorporated into the prepared TCRbeta library. TCRdb reprocessed the PCR reads with MiXCR, giving one entry per CDR3 protein. This sample has some 520,000 distinct CDR3 sequences; around a third occur once, and the top ten carry about 2.3%.

Material: PBMCs from the stem cell graft donor, obtained from the stem cell graft. The rearrangement uses TRBV6-2 or TRBV6-3 and TRBJ1-4; D gene ambiguous. This TCR derives from a human donor who donated a stem cell graft to a child with aplastic anemia. CDR3 DNA sequence: TGTGCCAGCCTCGCAACTAATGAAAAACTGTTTTTT. The encoded protein is CASLATNEKLFF.